This T cell receptor (beta chain) was sequenced for a study of OX40 agonist ivuxolimab in advanced cancers. Looking at the study overall: Past anti-PD-1, anti-PD-L1 or anti-CTLA-4 therapy was accepted, and roughly 40% had received some.

CDR3 length equals 17 residues. V lost 3 bases to trimming and J lost 4 bases, with 22 bases between them. Germline CDR1 reads SGDLS; CDR2 reads YYNGEE. Regarding the study as a whole: Compared with others, partial responders at 0.1-3.0 mg/kg displayed clonal expansion among the lowest. Low levels of normalized T-cell clonal expansion also appeared in some nonresponders.

Using immunoSEQ multiplex PCR, the repertoire was profiled, and TCRdb retains in-frame clones only, with some absent. The sample contains 55,000 to 70,000 clones, around 83% of which appear only once. Regarding this clone: Antigen unknown.

This TCR was recovered from an adult with an advanced solid tumor such as melanoma, head and neck, liver or kidney cancer. This rearrangement joins TRBV9 to TRBJ1-2; maybe TRBD1 (6 bases). The sample consisted of CD4+ or CD8+ T cells sorted from blood, taken in a trial of the OX40 agonist ivuxolimab. In DNA, the CDR3 is TGTGCCAGCAGCGACAGCGGTTATGGGGGGCGCGGCTATGGCTACACCTTC. This codes for CASSDSGYGGRGYGYTF.